A single sample gave rise to the 3 T cell receptor beta chains below, sequenced in a study of T cell responses to AZD1222 COVID-19 vaccine. TCRdb's copy holds only in-frame clones and misses some; the assay was immunoSEQ multiplex PCR. Of roughly 120,000 clones listed, 80% to 95% are singletons. The sequencing used peripheral blood, collected 28 days after the second AZD1222 dose. The source is an adult who received the AZD1222 COVID-19 vaccine.

In this sample, this clone turned up once. This chain joins TRBV10-3 and TRBJ1-4; TRBD1 might be the D (5 bases). Germline CDR1 is ENHRY and CDR2 is SYGVKD. The CDR3 extends over 14 amino acids. Trimming removed 6 bases from V and 3 bases from J, with 11 bases in between. The CDR3 spells CAISESGPNEKLFF. DNA for the CDR3: TGTGCCATCAGCGAATCGGGGCCTAATGAAAAACTGTTTTTT.

The chain couples TRBV7-2 to TRBJ2-1; no clear D gene. Per the germline V gene, CDR1 is SGHTA and CDR2 is FQGNSA. Trimming stripped 5 bases from V and 9 bases from J, with 17 bases between. The CDR3 covers 14 residues. This CDR3 is CASSPFFASVEQFF. The CDR3 coding sequence is TGTGCCAGCAGCCCCTTCTTTGCATCGGTTGAGCAGTTCTTC.

This rearrangement joins TRBV7-6 to TRBJ1-1, with 7 positions matching TRBD1. CDR3 length: 16 residues. Germline V gives CDR1 SGHVS, CDR2 FNYEAQ. V shed 2 bases and J 0 bases; nucleotides not matched to a gene: 6. The CDR3 is CASSLPRDSLNTEAFF. The DNA for the CDR3 is TGTGCCAGCAGCTTACCCCGGGACAGCTTGAACACTGAAGCTTTCTTT. Variable domain in full (rest from reference TRBV7-6 and TRBJ1-1): GAGVSQSPRYKVTKRGQDVALRCDPISGHVSLYWYRQALGQGPEFLTYFNYEAQQDKSGLPNDRFSAERPEGSISTLTIQRTEQRDSAMYRCASSLPRDSLNTEAFFGQGTRLTVV.